Presented here are 27 T cell receptor beta chains from one specimen sequenced in a study of T-cell memory formation after mild COVID-19. TCRdb redid the calling of the 5' RACE reads with MiXCR, one entry per CDR3 protein. This table holds about 430,000 distinct CDR3 sequences, approximately 24% found once. Input material: PBMCs or a T cell subset sorted from them (not recorded which). The receptors were sampled from an adult woman who had mild COVID-19 (a few samples of this study predate the infection). Cell type and time point are not known.

Only a few counts were recorded for this clonotype. The genes are TRBV9 and TRBJ2-7; D is tentatively TRBD1 or TRBD2 (5 bases each). The CDR3 sequence is 14 residues long. V lost 2 bases and J 3 bases, leaving 12 bases between the germline ends. Looked up from germline, CDR1 is SGDLS and CDR2 is YYNGEE. The CDR3 is CASSVGGGGYEQYF. The DNA for the CDR3 is TGTGCCAGCAGCGTTGGGGGTGGTGGCTACGAGCAGTACTTC. Using reference TRBV9 and TRBJ2-7 for the parts outside the CDR3, the full variable domain is DSGVTQTPKHLITATGQRVTLRCSPRSGDLSVYWYQQSLDQGLQFLIQYYNGEERAKGNILERFSAQQFPDLHSELNLSSLELGDSALYFCASSVGGGGYEQYFGPGTRLTVT.

This chain links TRBV5-5 with TRBJ2-5; D ambiguous. In germline, CDR1 is SGHKS, CDR2 YYEKEE (reference sequence). CDR3 length: 16 residues. V was cut by 3 bases and J by 0 bases, with 15 bases left in between. The CDR3 sequence: CASSSGLTMYQETQYF. The CDR3 nucleotides read TGTGCCAGCAGCTCGGGCTTGACGATGTACCAAGAGACCCAGTACTTC.

There are a few counts of this clonotype. V and J are TRBV9 and TRBJ2-1, with D perhaps matching TRBD1 or TRBD2 (5 bases each). V lost 1 base to trimming and J lost 14 bases, with 16 bases between them. The CDR3 length is 13 residues. Per the germline V gene, CDR1 is SGDLS and CDR2 is YYNGEE. CDR3 residues: CASSVTSGTWKFF. Written as DNA, the CDR3 is TGTGCCAGCAGCGTAACATCCGGGACGTGGAAGTTCTTC.

The rearrangement links TRBV12-3 or TRBV12-4 to TRBJ1-1, with D possibly TRBD1 on 6 matching bases. Trimming pared 7 bases from V and 3 bases from J, leaving 15 bases between. The CDR3 runs to 14 residues. Here the CDR3 reads CASKLGQTYTEAFF. CDR3 DNA: TGTGCCAGCAAACTCGGACAGACCTACACTGAAGCTTTCTTT.

This chain connects TRBV6-5 to TRBJ1-3, with 7 bases lining up with TRBD1. The CDR3 consists of 14 residues. V shed 0 bases and J 4 bases; nucleotides not matched to a gene: 0. Germline CDR1 MNHEY, CDR2 SVGAGI. This chain's CDR3 is CASSYSTGGNTIYF. CDR3 coding DNA: TGTGCCAGCAGTTACTCGACAGGGGGAAACACCATATATTTT.

This chain connects TRBV20-1 to TRBJ2-1; D possibly matches TRBD1 or TRBD2 (5 bases each). CDR1 DFQATT and CDR2 SNEGSKA come from the germline V gene (reference sequence). The CDR3 length is 15 residues. Deletions cut 0 bases from V and 7 bases from J, with 16 bases between. CDR3 sequence: CSARDPGTPWNEQFF. CDR3 in DNA: TGCAGTGCTAGAGATCCAGGGACGCCTTGGAATGAGCAGTTCTTC.

The rearrangement uses TRBV5-1 and TRBJ2-1; D possibly corresponds to TRBD2 (6 bases). This CDR3 has 14 residues. Trimming took off 1 base at V and 7 bases at J, with 12 bases between the two ends. Germline assignment: CDR1 SGHRS and CDR2 YFSETQ. The CDR3 spells CASSLSLGGNEQFF. The CDR3 DNA reads TGCGCCAGCAGCTTGTCCCTCGGGGGAAATGAGCAGTTCTTC.

CDR3 in DNA: TGTGCCAGCAGCTTAGAGTTGGGGTACCATGGCTACACCTTC. Residues: CASSLELGYHGYTF. This chain joins TRBV7-9 and TRBJ1-2; D gene unclear. Per germline, CDR1 SEHNR and CDR2 FQNEAQ (reference sequence). Trimming removed 1 base at V and 6 bases at J, with 12 bases between. The CDR3 runs 14 residues.

The CDR3 loop is CSARKLAGPLRGNEQFF. The CDR3 region has the DNA TGCAGTGCTAGAAAACTAGCGGGGCCTCTCAGGGGAAATGAGCAGTTCTTC. J is TRBJ2-1 and V is TRBV20-1; TRBD2 agrees at 10 bases. V shed 2 bases, J shed 7 bases, and the junction held 14 bases outside the gene matches. This CDR3 spans 17 amino acids. The germline V gene encodes CDR1 DFQATT and CDR2 SNEGSKA (reference sequence).

This clonotype was counted ten times or more. The chain combines TRBV3-1 with TRBJ2-7; D may match TRBD1 or TRBD2 (5 bases each). CDR1 LGHDT and CDR2 YNNKEL come from the germline V gene (reference sequence). The CDR3 has 15 residues. V gave up 1 base and J gave up 1 base, with 11 bases separating them. The CDR3 bases are TGTGCCAGCAGCCAAGCGGGGCGCTCTTCCTACGAGCAGTACTTC. It yields the protein CASSQAGRSSYEQYF.

The chain links TRBV7-8 to TRBJ1-1, with D possibly matching TRBD1 (6 bases). The CDR3 is 15 residues long. Germline V CDR1 and CDR2: SGHVS, FQNEAQ. The ends were cut back, 5 bases at V and 1 base at J, with 14 bases in the middle. CDR3 protein: CASSTRGHPNTEAFF. DNA for the CDR3: TGTGCCAGCAGCACCCGGGGACACCCGAACACTGAAGCTTTCTTT. Supplemented by reference TRBV7-8 and TRBJ1-1, the full variable domain reads GAGVSQSPRYKVAKRGQDVALRCDPISGHVSLFWYQQALGQGPEFLTYFQNEAQLDKSGLPSDRFFAERPEGSVSTLKIQRTQQEDSAVYLCASSTRGHPNTEAFFGQGTRLTVV.

This clonotype turned up a few times. V usage is TRBV21-1 and J usage is TRBJ2-7; the table calls TRBD1, which could not be checked here. TRBV21-1 is labeled a pseudogene. CDR3 size: 12 residues. Written as DNA, the CDR3 is TGTGCCGGTACAGGGGCAGCGGGGGAGCAGTACTTC. It is translated as CAGTGAAGEQYF.

The V call is TRBV10-3, the J call TRBJ2-7; D gene uncertain. The CDR3 is 14 residues long. Trimming removed 3 bases at V and 2 bases at J, with 11 bases between. Germline V gene lookup returns CDR1 ENHRY and CDR2 SYGVKD. The DNA for the CDR3 is TGTGCCATCAGTGATTCGGGCAGTACCTACGAGCAGTACTTC. Translation: CAISDSGSTYEQYF.

This clonotype was observed a handful of times. The chain employs TRBV12-3 or TRBV12-4 and TRBJ2-1; 9 positions agree with TRBD1. V was pared by 6 bases and J by 7 bases, with 10 bases of the junction left unmatched. The CDR3 is made up of 15 amino acids. Here the CDR3 reads CASSRTGEMRNEQFF. The CDR3 DNA reads TGTGCCAGCAGCCGGACAGGGGAAATGAGGAATGAGCAGTTCTTC.

The CDR3, as DNA: TGTGCCAGCAGCAATGGTCGCGGAAAACGAGATCAGCCCCAGCATTTT. Translating it yields CASSNGRGKRDQPQHF. The rearrangement joins TRBV21-1 to TRBJ1-5. TRBV21-1 is a pseudogene locus. The CDR3 has 16 amino acids.

This rearrangement joins TRBV5-1 to TRBJ2-3; 11 bases map to TRBD2. The CDR3 extends over 16 amino acids. Germline V CDR1 and CDR2: SGHRS, YFSETQ. V dropped 4 bases and J dropped 0; count of bases not matched to a gene: 4. CDR3 loop: CASSMGLAASTDTQYF. The CDR3, as DNA: TGCGCCAGCAGCATGGGACTAGCGGCTAGCACAGATACGCAGTATTTT.

V is TRBV4-2 and J is TRBJ2-7, with 10 bases fitting TRBD2. CDR3 length: 16 amino acids. V was clipped by 2 bases and J by 0 bases; unmatched bases: 4. Germline loops: CDR1 LGHNA, CDR2 YNFKEQ. Here the CDR3 DNA reads TGTGCCAGCAGCCAATGGGGGACTAGCGACTCCTACGAGCAGTACTTC. This codes for CASSQWGTSDSYEQYF.

The gene calls are TRBV20-1 and TRBJ1-6, with D hard to call. The CDR3 spans 14 residues. Germline CDR1 reads DFQATT; CDR2 reads SNEGSKA (reference sequence). V lost 2 bases and J lost 6, with 11 bases in between. The CDR3 DNA reads as TGCAGTGCTAGACCTAGTTGGGGTAATTCACCCCTCCACTTT. Its protein is CSARPSWGNSPLHF.

This rearrangement joins TRBV7-9 to TRBJ2-7; D not certain. Germline CDR1 is SEHNR and CDR2 is FQNEAQ (reference sequence). This CDR3 is built from 14 residues. Trimming took off 4 bases at V and 4 bases at J, with 14 bases between the two ends. The CDR3 region is CASSSSLHSYEQYF. The CDR3, as DNA: TGTGCCAGCAGCTCAAGTCTACACTCATACGAGCAGTACTTC.

The sample holds a few counts of this clonotype. The CDR3 sequence is CASSFGSHGYTF. The CDR3 nucleotides read TGTGCCAGCAGTTTTGGGTCACATGGCTACACCTTC. The chain couples TRBV12-3 or TRBV12-4 to TRBJ1-2; D is unclear. This CDR3 spans 12 amino acids. Between the trimmed V and J ends, which lost 3 bases and 6 bases, there was a span of 8 bases.

The CDR3 sequence is CASSYRGYTF. The CDR3 DNA reads TGTGCCAGCAGTTACAGGGGCTACACCTTC. The chain joins TRBV6-6 to TRBJ1-2; the D is unclear. The CDR3 extends over 10 amino acids. The V gene lost 2 bases and the J gene lost 8 bases, with 3 bases spanning the gap. CDR1 MNHNY and CDR2 SVGAGI come from the germline V gene (reference sequence).

This clonotype turned up a few times. The V gene is TRBV10-3, the J gene TRBJ2-1; TRBD2 agrees at 8 bases. This CDR3 contains 12 residues. V lost 11 bases and J lost 9; bases outside the gene matches: 9. Germline CDR1 ENHRY, CDR2 SYGVKD. As DNA, the CDR3 is TGTGCCCTGGGAGCGGGAGTAGGTGAGCAGTTCTTC. Amino acid sequence: CALGAGVGEQFF.

V is TRBV7-2 and J is TRBJ1-1; D is undetermined. Trimming took off 5 bases at V and 1 base at J, with 8 bases between the two ends. CDR1 is SGHTA, CDR2 FQGNSA, per germline. The CDR3 contains 13 residues. The DNA for the CDR3 is TGTGCCAGCAGCGCGCAGGAGAACACTGAAGCTTTCTTT. Translating gives CASSAQENTEAFF. Full variable domain (remainder filled in from reference TRBV7-2 and TRBJ1-1): GAGVSQSPSNKVTEKGKDVELRCDPISGHTALYWYRQSLGQGLEFLIYFQGNSAPDKSGLPSDRFSAERTGGSVSTLTIQRTQQEDSAVYLCASSAQENTEAFFGQGTRLTVV.

This clonotype was recorded at least ten times. This chain connects TRBV3-1 to TRBJ2-1; D perhaps matches TRBD2 (6 bases). The CDR3 has 15 residues. Between the trimmed V and J ends, which lost 1 base and 4 bases, there was a span of 11 bases. Per germline, CDR1 LGHDT and CDR2 YNNKEL (reference sequence). CDR3 sequence reads: CASSQGGTPYNEQFF. The CDR3 DNA is TGTGCCAGCAGCCAAGGCGGGACTCCTTACAATGAGCAGTTCTTC.

This clonotype turned up a few times. The chain joins TRBV7-3 to TRBJ2-6; 7 bases fit TRBD1. Germline CDR1 reads SGHTA; CDR2 reads FQGTGA. The CDR3 length is 17 residues. The junction had 8 bases not matched to a gene; V was cut back by 6 bases and J by 0 bases. The CDR3 here is CASRGTGAISGANVLTF. The CDR3 DNA sequence: TGTGCCAGCAGGGGAACAGGGGCCATCTCTGGGGCCAACGTCCTGACTTTC.

This clonotype came up a few times. The chain has TRBV11-3 and TRBJ1-6; perhaps TRBD1 as D (6 bases). Deletions cut 0 bases from V and 10 bases from J, with 10 bases between. Germline V CDR1 and CDR2: SGHNT, YENEEA. This CDR3 has 14 residues. The CDR3 is CASSLDGQRSPLHF. In DNA form, the CDR3 reads TGTGCCAGCAGCTTAGATGGACAGCGATCACCCCTCCACTTT.

The sample holds a few counts of this clonotype. The rearrangement joins TRBV12-3 or TRBV12-4 to TRBJ2-1; D is unresolved. V lost 3 bases and J 0 bases, leaving 9 bases between the germline ends. This CDR3 is built from 15 residues. The CDR3 loop reads CASSLFKSSYNEQFF. The DNA of the CDR3 is TGTGCCAGCAGTTTGTTCAAGAGCTCCTACAATGAGCAGTTCTTC.